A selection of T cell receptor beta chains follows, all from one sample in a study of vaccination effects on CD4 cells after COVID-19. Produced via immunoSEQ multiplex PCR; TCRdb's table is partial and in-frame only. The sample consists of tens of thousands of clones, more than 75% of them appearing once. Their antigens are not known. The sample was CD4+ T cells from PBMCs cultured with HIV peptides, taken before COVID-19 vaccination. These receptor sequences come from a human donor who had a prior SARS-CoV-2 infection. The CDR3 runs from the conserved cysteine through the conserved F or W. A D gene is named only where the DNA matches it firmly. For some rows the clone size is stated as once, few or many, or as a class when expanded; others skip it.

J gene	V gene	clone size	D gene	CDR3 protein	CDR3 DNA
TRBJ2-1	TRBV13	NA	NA	CASSERRARTTYNEQFF	TGTGCCAGCAGCGAGAGAAGGGCCCGTACGACCTACAATGAGCAGTTCTTC
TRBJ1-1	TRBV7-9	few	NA	CASSLIRATEAFF	TGTGCCAGCAGCTTAATCAGGGCCACTGAAGCTTTCTTT
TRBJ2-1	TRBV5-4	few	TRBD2	CASSRTSGGSSYNEQFF	TGTGCCAGCAGCCGGACTAGCGGGGGGAGCTCCTACAATGAGCAGTTCTTC
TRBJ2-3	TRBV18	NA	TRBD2	CASSRSSVAGALTDTQYF	TGTGCCAGCTCACGATCCTCTGTAGCGGGGGCCCTCACAGATACGCAGTATTTT
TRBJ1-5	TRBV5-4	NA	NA	CASSLGLHQPQHF	TGTGCCAGCAGCCTAGGACTACATCAGCCCCAGCATTTT
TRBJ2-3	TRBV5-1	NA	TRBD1	CASSGGQGGTDTQYF	TGCGCCAGCAGCGGGGGACAGGGGGGGACAGATACGCAGTATTTT
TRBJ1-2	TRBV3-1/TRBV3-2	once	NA	CASSQGGSYGYTF	TGTGCCAGCAGCCAAGGGGGTTCCTATGGCTACACCTTC
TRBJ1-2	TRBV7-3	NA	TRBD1	CASSSRQGYYGYTF	TGTGCCAGCAGCTCTAGACAGGGCTACTATGGCTACACCTTC
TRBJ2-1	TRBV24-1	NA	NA	CATSDPPLFDSRPYNEQFF	TGTGCCACCAGTGACCCTCCCCTCTTCGACAGTCGCCCCTACAATGAGCAGTTCTTC
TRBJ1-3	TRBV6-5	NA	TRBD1	CASSSTGAGNTIYF	TGTGCCAGCAGTTCTACAGGGGCTGGAAACACCATATATTTT
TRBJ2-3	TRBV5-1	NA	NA	CASSLGPSRGTDTQYF	TGCGCCAGCAGCTTGGGGCCGTCTCGGGGCACAGATACGCAGTATTTT
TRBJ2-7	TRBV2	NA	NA	CASSEALPGQQYF	TGTGCCAGCAGTGAAGCACTCCCGGGGCAGCAGTACTTC
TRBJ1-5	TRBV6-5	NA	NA	CASSFNRVAQPQHF	TGTGCCAGCAGTTTCAACAGGGTAGCTCAGCCCCAGCATTTT
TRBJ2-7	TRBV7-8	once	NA	CASSPPFPYRPMSSYEQYF	TGTGCCAGCAGCCCTCCATTCCCCTACCGACCGATGAGCTCCTACGAGCAGTACTTC
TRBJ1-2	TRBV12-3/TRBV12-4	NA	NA	CASRITGGGYTF	TGTGCCAGCAGAATAACAGGAGGCGGCTACACCTTC
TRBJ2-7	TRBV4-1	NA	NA	CASSQASIGAYEQYF	TGCGCCAGCAGCCAAGCATCGATCGGGGCCTACGAGCAGTACTTC